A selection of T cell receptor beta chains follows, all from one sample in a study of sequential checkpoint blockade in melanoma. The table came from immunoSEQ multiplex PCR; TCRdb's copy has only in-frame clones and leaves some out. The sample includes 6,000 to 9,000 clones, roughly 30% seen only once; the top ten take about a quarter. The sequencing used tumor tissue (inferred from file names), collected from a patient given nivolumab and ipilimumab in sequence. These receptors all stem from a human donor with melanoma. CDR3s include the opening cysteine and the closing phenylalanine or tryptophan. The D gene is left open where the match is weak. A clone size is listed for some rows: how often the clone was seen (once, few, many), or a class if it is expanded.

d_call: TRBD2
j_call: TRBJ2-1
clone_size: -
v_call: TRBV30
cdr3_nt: TGTGCCTGGAGTCGGGGGGACTACCACAATGAGCAGTTCTTC
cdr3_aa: CAWSRGDYHNEQFF

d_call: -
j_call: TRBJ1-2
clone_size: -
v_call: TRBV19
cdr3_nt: TGTGCCAGTAGTATCGGCGTCGACAGAAACTATGGCTACACCTTC
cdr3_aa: CASSIGVDRNYGYTF

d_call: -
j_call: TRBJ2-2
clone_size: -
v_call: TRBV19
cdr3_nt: TGTGCCAGTAGTCTACAGGGATTCGGCCCCACCGGGGAGCTGTTTTTT
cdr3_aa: CASSLQGFGPTGELFF

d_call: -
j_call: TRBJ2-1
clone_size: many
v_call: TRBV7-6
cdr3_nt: TGTGCCAGCAGCTACGGGACGCCTGACAATGAGCAGTTCTTC
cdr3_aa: CASSYGTPDNEQFF

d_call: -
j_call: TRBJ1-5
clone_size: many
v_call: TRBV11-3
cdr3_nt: TGTGCCAGCAGCTTGGCCGGGTTGCGGCAGCCCCAGCATTTT
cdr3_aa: CASSLAGLRQPQHF

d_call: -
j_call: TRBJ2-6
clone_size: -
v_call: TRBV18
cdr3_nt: TGTGCCAGCTCACCACTATCAATCTCTGGGGCCAACGTCCTGACTTTC
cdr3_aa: CASSPLSISGANVLTF

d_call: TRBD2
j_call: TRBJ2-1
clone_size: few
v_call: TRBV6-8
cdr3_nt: TGTGCCAGCAGTTACTCGAGATCTGGTACTAGCGTTAGGGATGAGCAGTTCTTC
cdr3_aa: CASSYSRSGTSVRDEQFF

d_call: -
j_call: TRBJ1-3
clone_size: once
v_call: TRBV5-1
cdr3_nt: TGCGCCAGCAGCTTCCGGGCCTTTTCTGGAAACACCATATATTTT
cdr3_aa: CASSFRAFSGNTIYF

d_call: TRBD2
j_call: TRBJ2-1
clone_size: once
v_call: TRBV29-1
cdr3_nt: TGCAGCGTTCAGGATAACGGACTAGCGGGATATAATGAGCAGTTCTTC
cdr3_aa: CSVQDNGLAGYNEQFF

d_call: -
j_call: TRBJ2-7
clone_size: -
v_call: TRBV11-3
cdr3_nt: TGTGCCAGCAGCCCTCCCGGGACCGCGCTCCTCTACGAGCAGTACTTC
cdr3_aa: CASSPPGTALLYEQYF

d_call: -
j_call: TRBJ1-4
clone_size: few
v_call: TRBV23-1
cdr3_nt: TGCGCCAGCAGCCAGGGGCCCGGTGTCGGTGAAAAACTGTTTTTT
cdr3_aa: CASSQGPGVGEKLFF

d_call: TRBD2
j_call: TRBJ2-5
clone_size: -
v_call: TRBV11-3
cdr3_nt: TGTGCCAGCAGCCCTAGCGGGAGCCCCCAAGAGACCCAGTACTTC
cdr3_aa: CASSPSGSPQETQYF

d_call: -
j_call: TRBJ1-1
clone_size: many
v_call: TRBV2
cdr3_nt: TGTGCCAGCAGCGCACCGACAGAAATGAACACTGAAGCTTTCTTT
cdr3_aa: CASSAPTEMNTEAFF

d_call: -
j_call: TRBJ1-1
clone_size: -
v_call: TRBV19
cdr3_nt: TGTGCCAGTAGTGGGCACGACCCGAACACTGAAGCTTTCTTT
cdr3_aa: CASSGHDPNTEAFF

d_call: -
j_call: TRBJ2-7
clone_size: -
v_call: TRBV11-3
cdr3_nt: TGTGCCAGCAGCCTGACAGGAGAGTCCTACGAGCAGTACTTC
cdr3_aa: CASSLTGESYEQYF

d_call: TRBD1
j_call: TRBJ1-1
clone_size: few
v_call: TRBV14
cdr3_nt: TGTGCCAGCAGCCGGACAGGTTCCTCTTGGGCTTTCTTT
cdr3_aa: CASSRTGSSWAFF

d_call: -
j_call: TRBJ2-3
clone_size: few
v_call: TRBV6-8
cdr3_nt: TGTGCCAGCCGTAGAGAGGCAGATACGCAGTATTTT
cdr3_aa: CASRREADTQYF

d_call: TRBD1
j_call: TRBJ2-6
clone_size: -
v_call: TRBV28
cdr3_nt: TGTGCCAGCAGTCCCGAGACAGGGGGCGTTGGGGCCAACGTCCTGACTTTC
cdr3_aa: CASSPETGGVGANVLTF

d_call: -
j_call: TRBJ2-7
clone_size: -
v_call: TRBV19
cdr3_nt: TGTGCCAGTAGGAACAGGGACTACGAGCAGTACTTC
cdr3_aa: CASRNRDYEQYF

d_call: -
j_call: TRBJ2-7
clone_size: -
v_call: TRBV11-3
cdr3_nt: TGTGCCAGCAGCCTAGAAGCAGATTCAAAGTGGAAGCAATACGAGCAGTACTTC
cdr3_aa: CASSLEADSKWKQYEQYF

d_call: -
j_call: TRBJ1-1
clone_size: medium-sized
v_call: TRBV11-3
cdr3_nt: TGTGCCAGCAGCCGGGGACAAGGTTACACTGAAGCTTTCTTT
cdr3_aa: CASSRGQGYTEAFF

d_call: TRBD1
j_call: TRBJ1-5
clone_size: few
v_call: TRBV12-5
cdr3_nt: TGTGCCAGCAAATTGACAGGGGGCCGCAGCAATCAGCCCCAGCATTTT
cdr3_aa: CASKLTGGRSNQPQHF

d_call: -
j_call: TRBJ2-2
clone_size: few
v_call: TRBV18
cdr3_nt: TGTGCCAGCTCACCACCTCCCGGGGAGCTGTTTTTT
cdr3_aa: CASSPPPGELFF

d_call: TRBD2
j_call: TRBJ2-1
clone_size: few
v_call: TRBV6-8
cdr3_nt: TGTGCCAGCAGTTACGAGGGACTAGCCTTTGAGCAGTTCTTC
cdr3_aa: CASSYEGLAFEQFF

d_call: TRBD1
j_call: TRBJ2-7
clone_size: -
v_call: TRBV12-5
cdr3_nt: TGTGCCAGCACCCGGGACAGGGCCTACGAGCAGTACTTC
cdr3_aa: CASTRDRAYEQYF

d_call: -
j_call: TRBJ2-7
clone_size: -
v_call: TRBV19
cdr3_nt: TGTGCCAGTAGTACCCAGGGTGGCTACGAGCAGTACTTC
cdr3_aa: CASSTQGGYEQYF